The 11 T cell receptor beta chains reported below all come from one sample, sequenced in a study of CD8 T cells in ankylosing spondylitis. Each CDR3 protein gets one entry after TCRdb re-called the 5' RACE reads with MiXCR. The data contain about 96,000 distinct CDR3 sequences, about 9.1% of them singletons. The sample comprised blood, either unsorted or a sorted T cell fraction (not recorded which). The receptors stem from a male donor with ankylosing spondylitis or in good health (not recorded which).

Many counts were recorded for this clonotype. J is TRBJ2-2 and V is TRBV12-3 or TRBV12-4, with 9 bases matching TRBD1. V was clipped by 5 bases and J by 5 bases; unmatched bases: 3. This CDR3 comprises 14 residues. The CDR3 reads CASSRTGVTGELFF. The CDR3 DNA reads as TGTGCCAGCAGTCGGACAGGGGTTACCGGGGAGCTGTTTTTT.

This clonotype was seen many times. This sequence joins TRBV5-1 and TRBJ2-7; TRBD1 agrees at 9 bases. With V trimmed by 1 base and J by 6 bases, 5 bases remained unmatched. From germline, CDR1 is SGHRS and CDR2 YFSETQ. The CDR3 is 14 amino acids. This CDR3 is CASSLSGTGLEQYF. CDR3 sequence (DNA): TGCGCCAGCAGCTTGTCCGGGACAGGGCTCGAGCAGTACTTC.

This clonotype has ten or more counts. The V call is TRBV15, the J call TRBJ2-2; 8 bases line up with TRBD2. V lost 0 bases to trimming and J lost 1 base; unmatched junction nucleotides: 13. The CDR3 is 20 residues long. Germline V gene lookup returns CDR1 LNHNV and CDR2 YYDKDF (reference sequence). In nucleotides, the CDR3 is TGTGCCACCAGCAGAGATCCCCTCCTGCTCGGGGGGGAGAACACCGGGGAGCTGTTTTTT. It yields the protein CATSRDPLLLGGENTGELFF.

This clonotype was observed many times. The rearrangement links TRBV28 to TRBJ2-7; 9 nucleotides match TRBD2. CDR1 is MDHEN, CDR2 SYDVKM, per germline. The CDR3 loop spans 14 amino acids. V shed 4 bases and J 9 bases; nucleotides not matched to a gene: 10. The CDR3 is CASSWSSGTFGQYF. The DNA of the CDR3 is TGTGCCAGCAGTTGGTCTAGCGGGACCTTCGGGCAGTACTTC.

Concerning this clonotype itself: Mismatch with germline at one junction end may stem from a read error. This chain links TRBV13 with TRBJ2-7, with 8 bases matching TRBD2. CDR1 is PRHDT, CDR2 FYEKMQ, per germline (reference sequence). The CDR3 extends over 15 amino acids. The chain's CDR3 is CASSPRTSPTYEQCF. In nucleotides, the CDR3 is TGTGCCAGCAGCCCGCGGACTAGCCCTACTTACGAGCAGTGCTTC.

This clonotype was detected many times. The chain links TRBV3-2 to TRBJ2-3; TRBD2 reflects the table's D call only, with no check against the DNA. TRBV3-2 is annotated as a pseudogene. The CDR3 is made up of 15 amino acids. This CDR3 is CASSQRAVITDTQYF. CDR3 nucleotides: TGTGCCAGCAGCCAACGGGCCGTGATCACAGATACGCAGTATTTT.

This clonotype was seen many times. The chain links TRBV27 to TRBJ2-4; no definite D call. The CDR3 consists of 12 residues. Looked up from germline, CDR1 is MNHEY and CDR2 is SMNVEV (reference sequence). The ends were cut back, 4 bases at V and 5 bases at J, with 6 bases in the middle. The CDR3 sequence is CASSSPQNIQYF. In DNA form, the CDR3 reads TGTGCCAGCAGTTCCCCTCAAAACATTCAGTACTTC.

This clonotype was detected ten times or more. V gene TRBV5-4 combines with J gene TRBJ2-2; D not resolved. Germline V gives CDR1 SGHNT, CDR2 YYREEE (reference sequence). The CDR3 has 16 residues. The V gene lost 4 bases and the J gene lost 6 bases, with 19 bases spanning the gap. The CDR3 DNA is TGTGCCAGCAGCCCTAGGTTGCAAGGAAGGGCCGGGGAGCTGTTTTTT. Its protein is CASSPRLQGRAGELFF. The full variable domain, completed using reference TRBV5-4 and TRBJ2-2, is ETGVTQSPTHLIKTRGQQVTLRCSSQSGHNTVSWYQQALGQGPQFIFQYYREEENGRGNFPPRFSGLQFPNYSSELNVNALELDDSALYLCASSPRLQGRAGELFFGEGSRLTVL.

In this sample, this clonotype turned up a few times. The chain couples TRBV12-3 or TRBV12-4 to TRBJ2-1, with 12 nucleotides matching TRBD2. The CDR3 runs 17 residues. V gave up 5 bases and J gave up 9 bases; unmatched junction bases: 14. The CDR3 sequence: CASSGAQASGGAGEQFF. The DNA for the CDR3 is TGTGCCAGCAGTGGTGCCCAGGCTAGCGGGGGGGCAGGTGAGCAGTTCTTC.

This clonotype was picked up many times. V is TRBV20-1 and J is TRBJ2-7; maybe TRBD1 (5 bases). The CDR3 is 14 amino acids. V was pared by 3 bases and J by 2 bases, with 14 bases between. In germline, CDR1 is DFQATT, CDR2 SNEGSKA (reference sequence). For the CDR3, the DNA is TGCAGTGCTAGTGGGGCAGTTAGTACCTACGAGCAGTACTTC. Its translation: CSASGAVSTYEQYF.

This clonotype was picked up many times. The chain recombines TRBV12-3 or TRBV12-4 with TRBJ1-2; D gene unclear. The ends were cut back, 4 bases at V and 4 bases at J, with 10 bases in the middle. This CDR3 is built from 13 residues. The CDR3, as DNA: TGTGCCAGCAGTTCAGGTCTTGGCTATGGCTACACCTTC. Translated: CASSSGLGYGYTF.